This T cell receptor beta chain was documented in a study of T cell changes during pregnancy in multiple sclerosis. Generated by immunoSEQ multiplex PCR, the TCRdb table keeps only in-frame clones and is missing some. The sample yields under 95,000 clones, roughly 89% seen once. Germline trimming cut 3 bases from V and 1 base from J; bases unmatched to any gene: 9. This CDR3 is 18 amino acids long. Germline CDR1 and CDR2: KGHSH and LQKENI. This receptor was identified in a female donor with multiple sclerosis, enrolled in a pregnancy study. The chain has TRBV18 and TRBJ2-2, with TRBD1 identical over 9 bases. The sample consisted of peripheral blood, taken in the second trimester of pregnancy. As DNA, the CDR3 is TGTGCCAGCTCACCCCAACCCCCGGGACAGGGGAACACCGGGGAGCTGTTTTTT. Amino acids: CASSPQPPGQGNTGELFF.